This TCR beta chain was sequenced in a study of beta chain features in type 1 diabetes. From germline, CDR1 is GTSNPN and CDR2 SVGIG (reference sequence). V lost 2 bases and J lost 4, with 11 bases in between. The CDR3 is 13 residues long. This clone was counted between two and nine times. Its antigen is not known. Study outcomes and limitations: Significant though moderate, a shortening of TCRB CDR3s appeared in all four CD4+ subsets of Type 1 diabetes patients. When cDNA is sequenced, cells with high TCR expression could be over-represented. In patients and controls equally, PCR might favor templates that are shorter.

Reverse transcription of all isolated RNA meant that expressed TCRB transcripts were sequenced. Clones were read by immunoSEQ multiplex PCR, and TCRdb kept only the in-frame ones, dropping some. The sample records around 690,000 clones, roughly an eighth being singletons. The gene calls are TRBV30 and TRBJ1-2; D gene unclear. The origin of this receptor is a man aged 25-45 years with type 1 diabetes. Input material: naive CD4+ T cells from blood. Here the CDR3 DNA reads TGTGCCTGGAGTTATAAGGGTGGCTATGGCTACACCTTC. It specifies CAWSYKGGYGYTF.